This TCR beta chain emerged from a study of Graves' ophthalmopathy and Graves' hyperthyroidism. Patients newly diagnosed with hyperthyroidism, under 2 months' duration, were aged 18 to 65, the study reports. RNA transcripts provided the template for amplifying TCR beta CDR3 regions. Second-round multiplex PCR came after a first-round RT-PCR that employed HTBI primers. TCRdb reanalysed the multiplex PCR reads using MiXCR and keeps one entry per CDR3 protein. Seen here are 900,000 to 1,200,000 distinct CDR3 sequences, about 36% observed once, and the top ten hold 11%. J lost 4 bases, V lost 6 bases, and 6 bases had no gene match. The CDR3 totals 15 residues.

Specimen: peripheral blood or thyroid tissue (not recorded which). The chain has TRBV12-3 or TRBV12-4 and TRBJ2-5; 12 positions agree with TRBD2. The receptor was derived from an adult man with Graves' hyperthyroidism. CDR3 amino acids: CASRTSGRSPETQYF. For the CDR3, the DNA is TGTGCCAGCAGAACTAGCGGGAGGAGCCCAGAGACCCAGTACTTC.